These 30 T cell receptor beta chains came from one sample sequenced in a study of blood T cell repertoires in COVID-19. Measured with immunoSEQ multiplex PCR; TCRdb has only the in-frame clones, and not every one. The sample has some 100,000 clones; about 91% are singletons. The sequenced sample consisted of peripheral blood. These TCRs come from a man aged 50 to 60 with acute or convalescent COVID-19.

This rearrangement joins TRBV7-9 to TRBJ2-3; possible D gene TRBD2, 5 bases. This CDR3 contains 15 residues. The germline V and J ends were trimmed by 7 bases and 0 bases, with 14 bases remaining between them. Germline loops: CDR1 SEHNR, CDR2 FQNEAQ (reference sequence). The CDR3 nucleotides are TGTGCCAGCACTCACCGGACTCATAGCACAGATACGCAGTATTTT. This translates into CASTHRTHSTDTQYF. The variable domain in full, with the rest retrieved from reference TRBV7-9 and TRBJ2-3, is DTGVSQNPRHKITKRGQNVTFRCDPISEHNRLYWYRQTLGQGPEFLTYFQNEAQLEKSRLLSDRFSAERPKGSFSTLEIQRTEQGDSAMYLCASTHRTHSTDTQYFGPGTRLTVL.

This chain links TRBV10-3 with TRBJ2-5, with 11 bases that match TRBD2. With 6 bases clipped from V and 4 bases from J, the junction kept 1 base outside the gene matches. The CDR3 is 13 amino acids. From germline, CDR1 is ENHRY and CDR2 SYGVKD. CDR3 bases: TGTGCCATCAGAGGGACTAGCGGAGAGACCCAGTACTTC. This encodes CAIRGTSGETQYF.

The rearrangement links TRBV18 to TRBJ2-3; no reliable D call. The CDR3 has 13 amino acids. Germline-derived CDR1 and CDR2 are KGHSH and LQKENI. V was cut by 3 bases and J by 3 bases, with 7 bases left in between. CDR3 region: CASSPLATDTQYF. The CDR3 DNA reads TGTGCCAGCTCACCTCTTGCGACAGATACGCAGTATTTT.

The rearrangement links TRBV5-1 to TRBJ1-2; weak D call: TRBD1 (5 bases). V was clipped by 6 bases and J by 2 bases, with 14 bases between them. The germline gives CDR1 SGHRS, CDR2 YFSETQ. This CDR3 is built from 14 residues. The CDR3 bases are TGCGCCAGCAACCCCGCCGGGGGGAACTATGGCTACACCTTC. This translates into CASNPAGGNYGYTF. The full variable domain, its missing parts supplied by reference TRBV5-1 and TRBJ1-2, is KAGVTQTPRYLIKTRGQQVTLSCSPISGHRSVSWYQQTPGQGLQFLFEYFSETQRNKGNFPGRFSGRQFSNSRSEMNVSTLELGDSALYLCASNPAGGNYGYTFGSGTRLTVV.

Many counts were recorded for this clone. The rearrangement links TRBV28 to TRBJ1-1, with TRBD1 matching over 8 bases. The length of the CDR3 is 21 residues. The V segment lost 2 bases and the J segment 3 bases; nucleotides outside the gene matches: 23. Germline V CDR1 and CDR2: MDHEN, SYDVKM. The CDR3 is CASSLKIETGVFGSRDTEAFF. The CDR3 nucleotides read TGTGCCAGCAGTTTAAAAATCGAGACAGGGGTTTTTGGTAGTCGTGACACTGAAGCTTTCTTT.

V usage is TRBV7-2 and J usage is TRBJ2-7; D remains unclear. The CDR3 contains 12 residues. V was clipped by 5 bases and J by 3 bases, with 8 bases between them. Germline loops: CDR1 SGHTA, CDR2 FQGNSA. The CDR3 spells CASSLLYYEQYF. The CDR3 bases are TGTGCCAGCAGCCTACTATACTACGAGCAGTACTTC.

The chain recombines TRBV5-8 with TRBJ1-5, with a weak D call TRBD1 (5 bases). Germline CDR1 reads SGHTS; CDR2 reads YDEGEE. V was shortened by 4 bases and J by 4 bases, with 15 bases between the two germline ends. The CDR3 spans 15 residues. CDR3 in DNA: TGTGCCAGCAGCAAAGAAGGGGAGGGTAATCAGCCCCAGCATTTT. Translating it yields CASSKEGEGNQPQHF. Combining the CDR3 with reference TRBV5-8 and TRBJ1-5 gives the whole variable domain EAGVTQSPTHLIKTRGQQATLRCSPISGHTSVYWYQQALGLGLQFLLWYDEGEERNRGNFPPRFSGRQFPNYSSELNVNALELEDSALYLCASSKEGEGNQPQHFGDGTRLSIL.

The rearrangement links TRBV28 to TRBJ2-3, with 8 bases identical to TRBD1. The CDR3 is made up of 13 amino acids. Germline V gene data show CDR1 as MDHEN and CDR2 as SYDVKM. V lost 7 bases and J lost 4; bases outside the gene matches: 4. The CDR3 here is CASKTGVPDTQYF. CDR3 nucleotides: TGTGCCAGCAAGACAGGGGTGCCAGATACGCAGTATTTT.

This clone was found a few times. The gene calls are TRBV24-1 and TRBJ1-2; D perhaps matches TRBD1 (6 bases). Trimming pared 7 bases from V and 2 bases from J, leaving 13 bases between. CDR3 length: 14 amino acids. Germline CDR1 is KGHDR and CDR2 is SFDVKD. CDR3 in DNA: TGTGCCACCAGCTCCTCGGACAGAAACTATGGCTACACCTTC. This translates into CATSSSDRNYGYTF.

This clone was seen just once. The V gene is TRBV6-1, the J gene TRBJ1-1; the match to TRBD1 covers 8 bases. The CDR3 spans 15 residues. The J segment lost 0 bases and the V segment lost 2 bases, leaving 2 bases of the junction unmatched. The V gene's germline CDR1 is MNHNS and CDR2 SASEGT. CDR3 sequence reads: CASSERQGLNTEAFF. The CDR3, as DNA: TGTGCCAGCAGTGAAAGACAGGGGTTGAACACTGAAGCTTTCTTT.

The gene calls are TRBV5-1 and TRBJ2-7, with TRBD1 matching over 7 bases. Per germline, CDR1 SGHRS and CDR2 YFSETQ. The CDR3 has 15 residues. Trimming removed 0 bases from V and 4 bases from J; junction bases left unmatched: 7. For the CDR3, the DNA is TGCGCCAGCAGCTTGGGTACAGGGGAACCTTACGAGCAGTACTTC. Protein sequence: CASSLGTGEPYEQYF.

The V and J genes are TRBV19 and TRBJ2-2; TRBD2 agrees at 7 bases. V shed 5 bases and J 6 bases; nucleotides not matched to a gene: 3. CDR1 is LNHDA, CDR2 SQIVND, per germline (reference sequence). This CDR3 region has 13 residues. The CDR3 sequence is CASSGRVAGELFF. The CDR3 nucleotides are TGTGCCAGTAGTGGGAGGGTGGCCGGGGAGCTGTTTTTT.

V is TRBV3-1 (or the pseudogene TRBV3-2) and J is TRBJ2-7; tentative D call: TRBD2 (6 bases). Germline lookup yields CDR1 LGHDT and CDR2 YNNKEL (reference sequence). Trimming took 3 bases from V and 0 from J, leaving 9 bases between them. The CDR3 runs 14 residues. CDR3 nucleotides: TGTGCCAGCAGCCATCGGGGGACCTCCTACGAGCAGTACTTC. Encoded protein: CASSHRGTSYEQYF.

The CDR3 DNA follows: TGCGCCAGCAGCCCAGGGACAGGGGATAATTCACCCCTCCACTTT. Translating gives CASSPGTGDNSPLHF. The chain links TRBV4-1 to TRBJ1-6; 10 nucleotides line up with TRBD1. Germline values: CDR1 MGHRA, CDR2 YSYEKL. The CDR3 is made up of 15 amino acids. Trimming removed 4 bases from V and 5 bases from J; junction bases left unmatched: 2.

The CDR3 here is CASSHGTGGIYEQYF. In nucleotides, the CDR3 is TGCGCCAGCAGCCACGGGACAGGGGGGATCTACGAGCAGTACTTC. The chain uses TRBV5-1 and TRBJ2-7, with 11 bases aligning to TRBD1. V shed 4 bases and J 3 bases; nucleotides not matched to a gene: 6. The CDR3 contains 15 residues. Germline CDR1 SGHRS, CDR2 YFSETQ.

V gene TRBV19 combines with J gene TRBJ1-5; D call uncertain. The CDR3 has 14 amino acids. V was shortened by 0 bases and J by 3 bases, with 6 bases between the two germline ends. The germline gives CDR1 LNHDA, CDR2 SQIVND (reference sequence). The CDR3 DNA reads TGTGCCAGTAGTATAGACACTTACAATCAGCCCCAGCATTTT. This encodes CASSIDTYNQPQHF. Drawing the rest from reference TRBV19 and TRBJ1-5, the complete variable domain is DGGITQSPKYLFRKEGQNVTLSCEQNLNHDAMYWYRQDPGQGLRLIYYSQIVNDFQKGDIAEGYSVSREKKESFPLTVTSAQKNPTAFYLCASSIDTYNQPQHFGDGTRLSIL.

This CDR3 reads CARGAGRLGYEQYF. In DNA, the CDR3 is TGTGCCAGGGGGGCCGGGCGGTTAGGTTACGAGCAGTACTTC. This chain joins TRBV5-6 and TRBJ2-7, with D perhaps matching TRBD1 (6 bases). Germline V CDR1 and CDR2: SGHDT, YYEEEE. The CDR3 loop spans 14 amino acids. V was trimmed by 8 bases and J by 4 bases, leaving 19 bases between them.

The chain couples TRBV29-1 to TRBJ2-3; D unclear. V was pared by 3 bases and J by 4 bases, with 8 bases between. CDR3 length equals 12 residues. From germline, CDR1 is SQVTM and CDR2 ANQGSEA. Here the CDR3 reads CSVELAADTQYF. CDR3 coding DNA: TGCAGCGTTGAGTTGGCGGCAGATACGCAGTATTTT.

V is TRBV5-5 and J is TRBJ2-1; possible D gene TRBD1, 6 bases. CDR3 length: 14 amino acids. Germline values: CDR1 SGHKS, CDR2 YYEKEE (reference sequence). Trimming removed 4 bases from V and 6 bases from J, with 14 bases in between. The CDR3 sequence is CASSREGTSNEQFF. As DNA, the CDR3 is TGTGCCAGCAGCCGAGAGGGGACATCCAATGAGCAGTTCTTC.

This clone was observed a few times. The chain couples TRBV7-2 to TRBJ1-2; TRBD1 is a possible D gene (6 bases). Germline V CDR1 and CDR2: SGHTA, FQGNSA. CDR3 length: 14 amino acids. Trimming took 2 bases from V and 1 from J, leaving 8 bases between them. This chain's CDR3 is CASSLYRDNYGYTF. The CDR3 DNA reads as TGTGCCAGCAGCTTATACAGGGATAACTATGGCTACACCTTC.

The genes are TRBV5-5 and TRBJ2-2; 9 nucleotides align to TRBD2. V lost 6 bases, J lost 4 bases, and 4 bases stayed unmatched. This CDR3 has 14 amino acids. Germline CDR1 reads SGHKS; CDR2 reads YYEKEE (reference sequence). This CDR3 is CASIRLAATGELFF. The CDR3 DNA is TGTGCCAGCATAAGACTAGCGGCCACCGGGGAGCTGTTTTTT.

This clone was counted once. This chain uses TRBV10-3 with TRBJ2-1, with 8 bases fitting TRBD2. Germline CDR1 and CDR2: ENHRY and SYGVKD. The junction had 4 bases not matched to a gene; V was cut back by 4 bases and J by 2 bases. This CDR3 contains 15 residues. This CDR3 reads CAISGPGLAYNEQFF. The CDR3 DNA follows: TGTGCCATCAGTGGACCGGGACTAGCCTACAATGAGCAGTTCTTC.

The chain links TRBV25-1 to TRBJ2-5, with 9 nucleotides matching TRBD2. Per the germline V gene, CDR1 is MGHDK and CDR2 is SYGVNS. V lost 3 bases, J lost 0 bases, and 5 bases stayed unmatched. CDR3 size: 16 residues. Written as DNA, the CDR3 is TGTGCCAGCAGTGACCCGCTAGCGGGGCACCAAGAGACCCAGTACTTC. Translation: CASSDPLAGHQETQYF.

The chain has TRBV3-1 (or the pseudogene TRBV3-2) and TRBJ1-1; possibly TRBD1 for D (5 bases). The CDR3 loop spans 15 amino acids. V lost 4 bases and J lost 4, with 16 bases in between. The V gene's germline CDR1 is LGHDT and CDR2 YNNKEL (reference sequence). The chain's CDR3 is CASSPQGRGVTEAFF. In nucleotides, the CDR3 is TGTGCCAGCAGCCCCCAAGGTAGGGGCGTCACTGAAGCTTTCTTT.

The chain recombines TRBV11-2 with TRBJ2-3, with 9 bases that match TRBD2. J lost 1 base, V lost 6 bases, and 8 bases had no gene match. This CDR3 contains 16 residues. The germline gives CDR1 SGHAT, CDR2 FQNNGV. The CDR3: CASRLAGMGGTDTQYF. The CDR3 DNA sequence: TGTGCCAGCAGGCTAGCGGGGATGGGAGGCACAGATACGCAGTATTTT.

The chain has TRBV29-1 and TRBJ2-7; TRBD1 agrees at 9 bases. The V gene's germline CDR1 is SQVTM and CDR2 ANQGSEA. The CDR3 runs 14 residues. J gave up 4 bases and V 4 bases, and 8 bases lay outside the gene matches. CDR3 sequence: CSVAMDRGRYEQYF. CDR3 in DNA: TGCAGCGTTGCCATGGACAGGGGCAGGTACGAGCAGTACTTC.

The rearrangement links TRBV5-1 to TRBJ2-1, with D unresolved. Germline lookup yields CDR1 SGHRS and CDR2 YFSETQ. CDR3 length equals 12 residues. V lost 1 base, J lost 8 bases, and 7 bases lay in between. In DNA form, the CDR3 reads TGCGCCAGCAGCTTGACGGGTGATGAGCAGTTCTTC. This sequence encodes CASSLTGDEQFF.

This chain joins TRBV6-5 and TRBJ1-1; possible D gene TRBD1, 5 bases. V was pared by 1 base and J by 1 base, with 7 bases between. The CDR3 has 14 residues. The germline V gene encodes CDR1 MNHEY and CDR2 SVGAGI. As DNA, the CDR3 is TGTGCCAGCAGTTACTACAGGACGAACACTGAAGCTTTCTTT. This gives the protein CASSYYRTNTEAFF.

The chain has TRBV18 and TRBJ2-5; D is ambiguous. There are 12 residues in the CDR3. The germline V gene encodes CDR1 KGHSH and CDR2 LQKENI. Trimming took off 3 bases at V and 4 bases at J, with 6 bases between the two ends. This CDR3 is CASSPYGETQYF. CDR3 DNA: TGTGCCAGCTCACCCTATGGAGAGACCCAGTACTTC.

Only a few counts were recorded for this clone. The chain is built from TRBV29-1 and TRBJ1-1; D ambiguous. Per the germline V gene, CDR1 is SQVTM and CDR2 is ANQGSEA. Trimming shortened V by 4 bases and J by 6 bases, and 9 bases separated the two germline ends. The CDR3 loop spans 11 amino acids. The CDR3 protein is CSVVGGAEAFF. The CDR3 DNA is TGCAGCGTTGTGGGAGGCGCTGAAGCTTTCTTT.